Listed here are 9 T cell receptor beta chains from one sample, sequenced in a study of OX40 agonist ivuxolimab in advanced cancers. The protocol was immunoSEQ multiplex PCR, while the TCRdb copy is restricted to in-frame clones and leaves out a portion. The data contain about 57,000 clones, 75% to 85% of them singletons. Sequencing used CD4+ or CD8+ T cells sorted from blood, obtained in a trial of the OX40 agonist ivuxolimab. The receptor source for this set is an adult with an advanced solid tumor such as melanoma, head and neck, liver or kidney cancer.

Comment on this clone: A read error may account for a junction end that differs from germline. The V call is TRBV5-4, the J call TRBJ1-5; 7 bases are a match to TRBD1. The germline V gene encodes CDR1 SGHNT and CDR2 YYREEE (reference sequence). The CDR3 has 15 residues. The DNA of the CDR3 is TGTGCCAGCAGCTGTTACAGGGGTAGCGATCAGCCCCAGCATTTT. Translation: CASSCYRGSDQPQHF.

CDR3 in amino acids: CASSRRGGPFLEAFF. CDR3 nucleotide sequence: TGTGCCAGCAGTCGCCGGGGAGGGCCCTTTCTTGAAGCTTTCTTT. The chain is built from TRBV6-5 and TRBJ1-1; D uncertain. Trimming took off 5 bases at V and 7 bases at J, with 20 bases between the two ends. Germline assignment: CDR1 MNHEY and CDR2 SVGAGI. The CDR3 runs 15 residues.

The gene calls are TRBV7-2 and TRBJ2-7; D may be TRBD1 (6 bases). The CDR3 consists of 15 residues. Trimming removed 5 bases from V and 0 bases from J, with 14 bases in between. Germline V gene sequence: CDR1 SGHTA, CDR2 FQGNSA. This CDR3 reads CASSLQGLSSYEQYF. CDR3 DNA: TGTGCCAGCAGCCTACAGGGTTTAAGCTCCTACGAGCAGTACTTC.

This clone was detected only a few times. This chain links TRBV6-1 with TRBJ1-5; D may be TRBD1 (6 bases). The ends were cut back, 1 base at V and 4 bases at J, with 11 bases in the middle. CDR3 length: 15 amino acids. The germline V gene has CDR1 MNHNS and CDR2 SASEGT. CDR3 DNA sequence: TGTGCCAGCAGTGAAGGTAGGACAGCTAATCAGCCCCAGCATTTT. Protein product: CASSEGRTANQPQHF.

The V gene is TRBV7-9, the J gene TRBJ1-2; a possible D gene is TRBD1 (5 bases). This CDR3 has 16 amino acids. Germline-derived CDR1 and CDR2 are SEHNR and FQNEAQ (reference sequence). The ends were cut back, 5 bases at V and 2 bases at J, with 18 bases in the middle. This chain's CDR3 is CASSPPGQVSNYGYTF. CDR3 nucleotides: TGTGCCAGCAGCCCTCCAGGGCAGGTATCAAACTATGGCTACACCTTC.

V and J are TRBV28 and TRBJ2-7; no definite D call. The ends were cut back, 6 bases at V and 4 bases at J, with 7 bases in the middle. The V gene's germline CDR1 is MDHEN and CDR2 SYDVKM. The CDR3 has 11 residues. CDR3: CASSFLYEQYF. CDR3 nucleotide sequence: TGTGCCAGCAGCTTTTTGTACGAGCAGTACTTC.

This chain joins TRBV30 and TRBJ2-3, with D maybe TRBD1 (5 bases). This CDR3 spans 14 amino acids. Trimming stripped 0 bases from V and 1 base from J, with 8 bases between. The V gene's germline CDR1 is GTSNPN and CDR2 SVGIG (reference sequence). The CDR3 spells CAWSVKGGTDTQYF. CDR3 in DNA: TGTGCCTGGAGTGTTAAAGGGGGCACAGATACGCAGTATTTT.

This chain links TRBV28 with TRBJ2-7, with D unresolved. With 5 bases removed from V and 3 bases from J, the gap between germline ends came to 8 bases. The V gene's germline CDR1 is MDHEN and CDR2 SYDVKM. CDR3 size: 12 residues. CDR3 nucleotide sequence: TGTGCCAGCAGTACAAGGGACTACGAGCAGTACTTC. This sequence encodes CASSTRDYEQYF.

The CDR3 DNA reads TGTGCCTGGAGTCGAGGAGACCTCGAGTCCTATGGCTACACCTTC. Translating it yields CAWSRGDLESYGYTF. This chain uses TRBV30 with TRBJ1-2; D is unclear. Germline V CDR1 and CDR2: GTSNPN, SVGIG (reference sequence). V was pared by 2 bases and J by 4 bases, with 17 bases between. CDR3 length: 15 amino acids.